This TCR beta chain emerged from a study of PD-L1 blockade in urothelial cancer. Study-wide background: A median blood sample held approximately 140,000 T cells and tens of thousands of unique TCRs.

TCRdb's table, derived via immunoSEQ multiplex PCR, lists solely in-frame clones and lacks some. The table records more than 55,000 clones, roughly 81% of them present only once. Trimming cost V 3 bases and J 4 bases; bases outside gene matches: 8. The germline V gene encodes CDR1 LNHDA and CDR2 SQIVND (reference sequence). The CDR3 covers 16 residues. Described time point: pretreatment peripheral blood. This sequence joins TRBV19 and TRBJ1-3; 8 nucleotides agree with TRBD1. The sample was PBMCs, taken around atezolizumab (anti-PD-L1) treatment. The TCR sequence derives from a man between 70 and 80 years old with urothelial cancer. Here the CDR3 DNA reads TGTGCCAGTAGTATCTCGGGCAGGGGGCCGGGAAACACCATATATTTT. Translation gives CASSISGRGPGNTIYF.